This TCR beta chain stems from a study of response to subunit inactivated influenza vaccine. Study conclusions and caveats: A suggestion made by the authors is that each seasonal influenza vaccination recruits few new T cells.

This clonotype was counted a few times. Its antigen is unknown. Via MiXCR, TCRdb re-called the RT-PCR reads, giving one row per CDR3 protein. Of 400,000 to 650,000 distinct CDR3 sequences listed, roughly 7.9% are singletons. The V gene end was trimmed by 6 bases and the J gene end by 5 bases; junction bases not matched to a gene: 6. The CDR3 spans 15 residues. Germline CDR1 MDHEN, CDR2 SYDVKM. The source of this sequence is a man aged 50-75 years who received an inactivated influenza vaccine. V and J are TRBV28 and TRBJ2-7; 14 bases match TRBD2. The sample consisted of PBMCs from blood, taken roughly 24 months after vaccination. CDR3 sequence (DNA): TGTGCCAGCAGGCGGACTAGCGGGAGGAACGACGAGCAGTACTTC. This translates into CASRRTSGRNDEQYF.